One and the same sample provided the 20 T cell receptor beta chains below, sequenced in a study of CD8 T cells in ankylosing spondylitis. Study-level results: Within ankylosing spondylitis blood, a TCR beta motif made up of eight highly homologous variants appeared to be characteristic.

Each CDR3 protein is one row after TCRdb ran MiXCR on the 5' RACE reads. The data contain 450,000 or so distinct CDR3 sequences, 25% to 30% of them singletons. These receptors have no identified antigens. Input material: blood, either unsorted or a sorted T cell fraction (not recorded which). The receptor set was obtained from a male donor with ankylosing spondylitis.

The table lists this clonotype with a count of one. V and J are TRBV19 and TRBJ1-5; TRBD1 might be the D (6 bases). The CDR3 spans 14 residues. Germline values: CDR1 LNHDA, CDR2 SQIVND (reference sequence). Trimming removed 7 bases at V and 6 bases at J, with 16 bases between. The CDR3: CASIKEGGRQPQHF. Here the CDR3 DNA reads TGTGCCAGTATCAAAGAGGGGGGCCGTCAGCCCCAGCATTTT.

This clonotype was detected only a few times. The chain joins TRBV7-9 to TRBJ2-5; D is unclear. The CDR3 has 13 amino acids. Germline V lookup: CDR1 SEHNR, CDR2 FQNEAQ (reference sequence). Trimming left V 10 bases short and J 5 bases short, with 17 bases between. CDR3 loop: CAKSHGLRETQYF. The CDR3 bases are TGTGCCAAGAGTCACGGCTTGAGGGAGACCCAGTACTTC. The full variable domain, in which reference TRBV7-9 and TRBJ2-5 provide the parts outside the CDR3, is DTGVSQNPRHKITKRGQNVTFRCDPISEHNRLYWYRQTLGQGPEFLTYFQNEAQLEKSRLLSDRFSAERPKGSFSTLEIQRTEQGDSAMYLCAKSHGLRETQYFGPGTRLLVL.

The chain is built from TRBV3-1 and TRBJ2-7, with D unresolved. Trimming removed 5 bases at V and 0 bases at J, with 8 bases between. Germline lookup yields CDR1 LGHDT and CDR2 YNNKEL (reference sequence). This CDR3 has 13 residues. The CDR3 DNA reads as TGTGCCAGCAGCGGATGGGGCTCCTACGAGCAGTACTTC. As protein: CASSGWGSYEQYF.

The chain links TRBV6-5 to TRBJ2-7; D remains ambiguous. Germline V lookup: CDR1 MNHEY, CDR2 SVGAGI. Trimming took off 2 bases at V and 5 bases at J, with 13 bases between the two ends. The CDR3 is 14 residues long. The CDR3 sequence is CASSYPQAGHEQYV. The DNA for the CDR3 is TGTGCCAGCAGTTACCCCCAAGCTGGCCACGAGCAGTACGTC.

The chain joins TRBV9 to TRBJ1-2, with 7 bases that match TRBD1. CDR1 SGDLS and CDR2 YYNGEE come from the germline V gene. This CDR3 region has 15 residues. The V gene end was trimmed by 4 bases and the J gene end by 0 bases; junction bases not matched to a gene: 6. The CDR3 region is CASSIQGITNYGYTF. The CDR3 coding sequence is TGTGCCAGCAGCATACAGGGGATTACTAACTATGGCTACACCTTC. Looking up the rest from reference TRBV9 and TRBJ1-2 gives the full variable domain: DSGVTQTPKHLITATGQRVTLRCSPRSGDLSVYWYQQSLDQGLQFLIQYYNGEERAKGNILERFSAQQFPDLHSELNLSSLELGDSALYFCASSIQGITNYGYTFGSGTRLTVV.

This clonotype was found many times. The chain has TRBV3-1 and TRBJ2-5; tentative D call: TRBD1 (6 bases). This CDR3 spans 13 amino acids. Trimming cost V 7 bases and J 4 bases, with 13 bases left between them. Germline lookup yields CDR1 LGHDT and CDR2 YNNKEL (reference sequence). The DNA for the CDR3 is TGTGCCAGCATCCAGGGGCTCGGAGAGACCCAGTACTTC. The encoded protein is CASIQGLGETQYF.

Only a few counts were recorded for this clonotype. This chain uses TRBV15 with TRBJ2-7, with D possibly matching TRBD2 (6 bases). CDR1 and CDR2 (germline): LNHNV, YYDKDF (reference sequence). Trimming shortened V by 3 bases and J by 0 bases, and 12 bases separated the two germline ends. This CDR3 region has 15 residues. CDR3 in amino acids: CATSRIGGDSYEQYF. The CDR3 DNA follows: TGTGCCACCAGCAGGATAGGCGGGGACTCCTACGAGCAGTACTTC.

This clonotype was counted many times. The gene calls are TRBV6-1 and TRBJ1-4, with D unresolved. The CDR3 runs to 13 residues. V was cut by 2 bases and J by 4 bases, with 5 bases left in between. The germline gives CDR1 MNHNS, CDR2 SASEGT. The CDR3 DNA reads as TGTGCCAGCAGTGAACCGGGTAATGAAAAACTGTTTTTT. This gives the protein CASSEPGNEKLFF.

The rearrangement links TRBV19 to TRBJ2-1; D gene uncertain. The ends were cut back, 2 bases at V and 4 bases at J, with 18 bases in the middle. This CDR3 comprises 17 residues. CDR1 is LNHDA and CDR2 is SQIVND in the germline V gene (reference sequence). CDR3 region: CASSIYLVSAGYNEQFF. The CDR3, as DNA: TGTGCCAGTAGTATATACTTAGTGTCTGCCGGTTACAATGAGCAGTTCTTC.

This clonotype was seen more than once but under ten times. V and J are TRBV4-2 and TRBJ2-2; D is tentatively TRBD1 or TRBD2 (5 bases each). V was cut by 1 base and J by 5 bases, with 8 bases left in between. The CDR3 runs 14 residues. Per germline, CDR1 LGHNA and CDR2 YNFKEQ. CDR3 amino acids: CASSQGDGTGELFF. The CDR3 DNA reads TGTGCCAGCAGCCAAGGGGACGGGACCGGGGAGCTGTTTTTT.

The rearrangement uses TRBV5-1 and TRBJ2-5; 7 bases fit TRBD1. With V trimmed by 4 bases and J by 0 bases, 6 bases remained unmatched. Germline CDR1 reads SGHRS; CDR2 reads YFSETQ. This CDR3 spans 15 amino acids. The CDR3: CASSPGTAYQETQYF. CDR3 DNA sequence: TGCGCCAGCAGCCCGGGGACAGCCTACCAAGAGACCCAGTACTTC.

This clonotype came up many times. The chain recombines TRBV14 with TRBJ2-1; D is possibly TRBD1 or TRBD2 (5 bases each). V lost 6 bases and J lost 2, with 14 bases in between. There are 15 residues in the CDR3. Looked up from germline, CDR1 is SGHDN and CDR2 is FVKESK. CDR3 DNA: TGTGCCAGCAGTCTTCTCGGGGCGACCTACAATGAGCAGTTCTTC. It specifies CASSLLGATYNEQFF.

The chain uses TRBV19 and TRBJ1-5; a possible D gene is TRBD1 (6 bases). The CDR3 covers 15 residues. Germline CDR1 reads LNHDA; CDR2 reads SQIVND (reference sequence). Trimming stripped 8 bases from V and 1 base from J, with 15 bases between. The CDR3 sequence: CASGGGRLSNQPQHF. CDR3 DNA: TGTGCCAGTGGGGGGGGGCGACTGAGCAATCAGCCCCAGCATTTT.

This clonotype has more than one count but fewer than ten. The chain recombines TRBV5-1 with TRBJ2-3; the match to TRBD2 covers 12 bases. The CDR3 totals 17 residues. From germline, CDR1 is SGHRS and CDR2 YFSETQ. J lost 6 bases, V lost 1 base, and 9 bases had no gene match. CDR3 in amino acids: CASSLKKTSGSPDTQYF. CDR3 nucleotides: TGCGCCAGCAGCTTGAAAAAGACTAGCGGGAGCCCGGATACGCAGTATTTT.

The gene calls are TRBV2 and TRBJ2-3; 8 bases are a match to TRBD2. CDR1 and CDR2 (germline): SNHLY, FYNNEI. This CDR3 is built from 15 residues. V lost 2 bases to trimming and J lost 5 bases; unmatched junction nucleotides: 6. The CDR3 nucleotides read TGTGCCAGCAGTGAAAATGGGCTAGCGGGAGATACGCAGTATTTT. Translation: CASSENGLAGDTQYF.

This sequence joins TRBV9 and TRBJ2-7; either TRBD1 or TRBD2 may fit D (6 bases each). V lost 0 bases, J lost 2 bases, and 12 bases lay in between. The CDR3 extends over 15 amino acids. The germline CDR1 and CDR2 sequences are SGDLS and YYNGEE. CDR3 sequence (DNA): TGTGCCAGCAGCGTAGGGGCGGGACATACCTACGAGCAGTACTTC. This gives the protein CASSVGAGHTYEQYF.

This clonotype has ten or more counts. The J gene is TRBJ1-2, the V gene TRBV12-3 or TRBV12-4; 7 bases map to TRBD1. V lost 5 bases to trimming and J lost 5 bases; unmatched junction nucleotides: 5. The CDR3 spans 13 residues. DNA for the CDR3: TGTGCCAGCAGTACCTCGACAGGGTATGGCTACACCTTC. Protein product: CASSTSTGYGYTF.

Many counts were recorded for this clonotype. The V gene is TRBV12-3 or TRBV12-4, the J gene TRBJ2-2; 7 bases are a match to TRBD2. This CDR3 comprises 15 residues. J gave up 5 bases and V 7 bases, and 10 bases lay outside the gene matches. CDR3 DNA sequence: TGTGCCAGCAACCGAATTCAGGGAGGGACCGGGGAGCTGTTTTTT. It specifies CASNRIQGGTGELFF.

The chain couples TRBV10-2 to TRBJ2-7; tentative D call: TRBD1 (6 bases). The CDR3 is 13 residues long. Trimming took 7 bases from V and 3 from J, leaving 13 bases between them. CDR1 is WSHSY, CDR2 SAAADI, per germline. CDR3 loop: CASKTGRGYEQYV. The CDR3 nucleotides read TGCGCCAGCAAGACCGGCAGGGGCTACGAGCAGTACGTC.

The chain couples TRBV5-1 to TRBJ2-7; 8 bases line up with TRBD1. Per germline, CDR1 SGHRS and CDR2 YFSETQ. After removal of 4 bases from V and 3 bases from J, the junction contained 9 bases not matched to a gene. The CDR3 totals 15 residues. The CDR3 loop is CASSINPGQDYEQYV. CDR3 sequence (DNA): TGCGCCAGCAGCATCAACCCGGGACAGGACTACGAGCAGTACGTC.